This T cell receptor (beta chain) was identified during a study of control samples from healthy donors and cancer patients. This table comes from immunoSEQ multiplex PCR, and its TCRdb copy is limited to in-frame clones, with some not included. This table has around 110,000 clones, around nine tenths appearing once. Germline V gene data show CDR1 as KGHSH and CDR2 as LQKENI. The CDR3 spans 13 residues. V shed 4 bases and J shed 1 base, with 7 bases lying between them. The chain combines TRBV18 with TRBJ1-2; D gene unclear. This clonotype was obtained from a woman in her 70s in good health. Input material: blood. The CDR3 protein is CASSLQNNYGYTF. For the CDR3, the DNA is TGTGCCAGCTCACTACAGAATAACTATGGCTACACCTTC.